The present TCR beta chain was sequenced within a study of T cell responses to AZD1222 COVID-19 vaccine. V lost 5 bases and J lost 1; bases outside the gene matches: 7. Germline V gives CDR1 LNHDA, CDR2 SQIVND (reference sequence). CDR3 length: 15 residues. Assay used: immunoSEQ multiplex PCR; TCRdb lists only in-frame clones, some missing. The sample yields fewer than 200,000 clones, around 90% seen once. Sequencing used peripheral blood, obtained 28 days after the second AZD1222 dose. The chain uses TRBV19 and TRBJ1-2, with 7 bases aligning to TRBD1. The clonotype was recovered from an adult who received the AZD1222 COVID-19 vaccine. As DNA, the CDR3 is TGTGCCAGTAGTTTAACCAGGGGGTTTAACTATGGCTACACCTTC. This encodes CASSLTRGFNYGYTF. Based on the CDR3 plus reference TRBV19 and TRBJ1-2, the full variable domain is DGGITQSPKYLFRKEGQNVTLSCEQNLNHDAMYWYRQDPGQGLRLIYYSQIVNDFQKGDIAEGYSVSREKKESFPLTVTSAQKNPTAFYLCASSLTRGFNYGYTFGSGTRLTVV.